Many counts were recorded for the clone carrying this T cell receptor (beta chain). Its antigen is unidentified. These data originate in a study of T-cell memory formation after mild COVID-19. Background on the study: Clustering of TCRs was largely donor specific.

TCRdb ran MiXCR on the 5' RACE reads and lists one entry per CDR3 protein. The sample has around 300,000 distinct CDR3 sequences, approximately 7.6% seen once; the top ten hold approximately 23%. The study, taken as a whole, reports: The finding that pre-infection memory included some responding clones suggested that cross-reactive memory joined. From day 15 to 85, contracting clones were balanced between CD4 and CD8, whereas later expanders leaned toward CD4+. CD8+ contracting clones occupied EMRA, while CD4+ ones occupied mainly CM and EM.

The junction had 6 bases not matched to a gene; V was cut back by 8 bases and J by 6 bases. This CDR3 has 13 residues. This chain connects TRBV12-3 or TRBV12-4 to TRBJ2-2, with 7 positions matching TRBD2. The sample comprised PBMCs or a T cell subset sorted from them (not recorded which). This clonotype was sampled from a man between 18 and 29 years old who had mild COVID-19 (a few samples of this study predate the infection). Cell type and time point are not known. CDR3 sequence: CASCTSDPGELFF. As DNA, the CDR3 is TGTGCCAGCTGCACTAGCGATCCCGGGGAGCTGTTTTTT.